The 7 T cell receptor beta chains in this list originate from one sample, sequenced in a study of cytomegalovirus exposure and HLA in healthy donors (dated by TCRdb to the late 2010s). The library was prepared using the immunoSEQ multiplex PCR assay. A mixture of 60 forward primers for TCR Vbeta segments and 13 reverse primers for TCR Jbeta segments was used in the multiplex PCR. TCRdb stores this immuneACCESS table with in-frame sequences only. Part of the clones is absent; in the studies checked, under half of the shortfall reflects unresolved V genes, and no reason is known for the rest. This sample is represented by 180,000 or so clones; roughly 74% of them were singletons. The ten largest clones capture about 7.7% of the sample. Material for sequencing was PBMCs. The receptor source for this set is a woman aged 40 to 50 in good health and CMV-seropositive.

This clone has just one count. The chain has TRBV7-2 and TRBJ2-2, with TRBD2 as a possible D gene (5 bases). The ends were cut back, 5 bases at V and 0 bases at J, with 10 bases in the middle. Germline V gives CDR1 SGHTA, CDR2 FQGNSA. The CDR3 is 15 amino acids. The CDR3 region is CASSPRVTNTGELFF. For the CDR3, the DNA is TGTGCCAGCAGCCCGCGGGTCACGAACACCGGGGAGCTGTTTTTT. The complete variable domain, with remaining parts taken from reference TRBV7-2 and TRBJ2-2, reads GAGVSQSPSNKVTEKGKDVELRCDPISGHTALYWYRQSLGQGLEFLIYFQGNSAPDKSGLPSDRFSAERTGGSVSTLTIQRTQQEDSAVYLCASSPRVTNTGELFFGEGSRLTVL.

The rearrangement uses TRBV28 and TRBJ2-7, with 11 bases fitting TRBD2. In germline, CDR1 is MDHEN, CDR2 SYDVKM. V lost 5 bases, J lost 4 bases, and 10 bases stayed unmatched. The CDR3 loop spans 16 amino acids. CDR3 in amino acids: CASSRGLAGGRYEQYF. In nucleotides, the CDR3 is TGTGCCAGCAGTAGAGGGCTAGCGGGAGGTAGATACGAGCAGTACTTC.

A single count supports this clone. The chain couples TRBV9 to TRBJ1-2, with 8 nucleotides matching TRBD1. V shed 4 bases, J shed 3 bases, and the junction held 5 bases outside the gene matches. This CDR3 comprises 14 residues. Germline assignment: CDR1 SGDLS and CDR2 YYNGEE. This CDR3 is CASSRQGTYYGYTF. The CDR3 DNA follows: TGTGCCAGCAGCAGACAGGGGACCTACTATGGCTACACCTTC.

This chain connects TRBV14 to TRBJ2-7, with a possible D match to TRBD2 (6 bases). Trimming stripped 4 bases from V and 0 bases from J, with 19 bases between. The CDR3 runs 17 residues. Germline CDR1 and CDR2: SGHDN and FVKESK. This CDR3 reads CASSPSRAGPSSYEQYF. The CDR3 nucleotides read TGTGCCAGCAGCCCCTCCAGAGCGGGCCCGAGCTCCTACGAGCAGTACTTC.

This rearrangement joins TRBV7-9 to TRBJ2-2; perhaps TRBD1 as D (5 bases). In germline, CDR1 is SEHNR, CDR2 FQNEAQ (reference sequence). This CDR3 has 15 amino acids. V lost 5 bases to trimming and J lost 1 base, with 11 bases between them. The CDR3 loop reads CASSPGAVNTGELFF. The DNA of the CDR3 is TGTGCCAGCAGCCCTGGGGCGGTGAACACCGGGGAGCTGTTTTTT.

This clone was seen a handful of times. The chain is built from TRBV19 and TRBJ2-2, with D tentatively TRBD1 (7 bases). Looked up from germline, CDR1 is LNHDA and CDR2 is SQIVND (reference sequence). This CDR3 spans 15 amino acids. V lost 7 bases, J lost 2 bases, and 14 bases lay in between. CDR3 nucleotides: TGTGCCAGTATGTTCAGGGGGGTTAACACCGGGGAGCTGTTTTTT. Translated: CASMFRGVNTGELFF. The full variable domain, with the rest looked up from reference TRBV19 and TRBJ2-2, is DGGITQSPKYLFRKEGQNVTLSCEQNLNHDAMYWYRQDPGQGLRLIYYSQIVNDFQKGDIAEGYSVSREKKESFPLTVTSAQKNPTAFYLCASMFRGVNTGELFFGEGSRLTVL.

This clone was seen a handful of times. V and J are TRBV29-1 and TRBJ2-7, with D tentatively TRBD1 (6 bases). Germline V gene sequence: CDR1 SQVTM, CDR2 ANQGSEA. CDR3 length equals 13 residues. The ends were cut back, 5 bases at V and 5 bases at J, with 16 bases in the middle. This CDR3 is CSVPWGQFDEQYF. In DNA, the CDR3 is TGCAGCGTTCCATGGGGGCAGTTCGACGAGCAGTACTTC.